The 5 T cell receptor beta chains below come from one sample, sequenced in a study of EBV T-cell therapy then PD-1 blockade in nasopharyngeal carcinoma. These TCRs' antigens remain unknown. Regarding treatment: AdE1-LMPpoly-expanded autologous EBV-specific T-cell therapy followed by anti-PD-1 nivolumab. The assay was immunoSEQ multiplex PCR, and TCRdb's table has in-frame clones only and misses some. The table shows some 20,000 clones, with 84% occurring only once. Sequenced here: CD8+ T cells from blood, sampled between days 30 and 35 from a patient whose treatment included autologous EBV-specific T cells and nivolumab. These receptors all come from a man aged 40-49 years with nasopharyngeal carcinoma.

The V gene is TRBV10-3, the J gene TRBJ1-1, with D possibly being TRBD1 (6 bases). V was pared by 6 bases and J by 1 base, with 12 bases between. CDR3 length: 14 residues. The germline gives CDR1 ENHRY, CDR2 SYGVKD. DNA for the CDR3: TGTGCCATCAGCCCGGGGGCAGGGAACACTGAAGCTTTCTTT. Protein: CAISPGAGNTEAFF.

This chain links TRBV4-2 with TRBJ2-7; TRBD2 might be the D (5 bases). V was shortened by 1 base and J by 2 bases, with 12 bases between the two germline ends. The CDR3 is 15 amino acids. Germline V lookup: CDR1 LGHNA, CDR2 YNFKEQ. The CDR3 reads CASSQVPDSTYEQYF. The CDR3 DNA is TGTGCCAGCAGCCAAGTTCCGGACTCTACCTACGAGCAGTACTTC.

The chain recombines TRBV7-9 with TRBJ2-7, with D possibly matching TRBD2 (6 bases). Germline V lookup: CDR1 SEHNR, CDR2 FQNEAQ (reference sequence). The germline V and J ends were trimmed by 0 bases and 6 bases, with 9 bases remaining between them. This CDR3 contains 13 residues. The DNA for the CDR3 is TGTGCCAGCAGCTTAGCGCCCGGGGGCGAGCAGTACTTC. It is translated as CASSLAPGGEQYF.

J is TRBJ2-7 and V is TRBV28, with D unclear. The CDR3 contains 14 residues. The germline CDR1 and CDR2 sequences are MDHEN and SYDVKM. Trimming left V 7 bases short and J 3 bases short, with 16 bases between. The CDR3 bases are TGTGCCAGCAACCTCTCCCCGGTAGGCTACGAGCAGTACTTC. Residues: CASNLSPVGYEQYF. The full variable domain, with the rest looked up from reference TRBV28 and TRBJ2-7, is DVKVTQSSRYLVKRTGEKVFLECVQDMDHENMFWYRQDPGLGLRLIYFSYDVKMKEKGDIPEGYSVSREKKERFSLILESASTNQTSMYLCASNLSPVGYEQYFGPGTRLTVT.

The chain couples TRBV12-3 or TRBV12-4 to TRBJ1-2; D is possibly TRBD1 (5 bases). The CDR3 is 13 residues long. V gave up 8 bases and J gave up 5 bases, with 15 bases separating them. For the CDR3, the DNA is TGTGCCAGCTTGACGGGGGTTGGTTATGGCTACACCTTC. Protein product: CASLTGVGYGYTF.